This entry lists 27 T cell receptor beta chains sequenced from one sample in a study of T cell changes during pregnancy in multiple sclerosis. Generated by immunoSEQ multiplex PCR, the TCRdb table keeps only in-frame clones and is missing some. The data show tens of thousands of clones, approximately 94% seen once. Sequenced material: CD8+ T cells from peripheral blood mononuclear cells, taken after pregnancy. The receptors derive from a female donor with multiple sclerosis, enrolled in a pregnancy study.

The rearrangement joins TRBV2 to TRBJ2-1; 11 nucleotides align to TRBD2. The germline V gene has CDR1 SNHLY and CDR2 FYNNEI. V dropped 4 bases and J dropped 4; count of bases not matched to a gene: 3. This CDR3 is 15 amino acids long. As DNA, the CDR3 is TGTGCCAGCAGTGTTCTAGCGGGAGGATACAATGAGCAGTTCTTC. Amino acids: CASSVLAGGYNEQFF. The full variable domain, in which reference TRBV2 and TRBJ2-1 provide the parts outside the CDR3, is EPEVTQTPSHQVTQMGQEVILRCVPISNHLYFYWYRQILGQKVEFLVSFYNNEISEKSEIFDDQFSVERPDGSNFTLKIRSTKLEDSAMYFCASSVLAGGYNEQFFGPGTRLTVL.

This clone was detected once. Germline is not matched at one junction end, which may reflect a read error. This chain uses TRBV4-1 with TRBJ1-4, with D possibly being TRBD1 (6 bases). The CDR3 has 16 residues. Looked up from germline, CDR1 is MGHRA and CDR2 is YSYEKL. The CDR3 region is CASSQLTGTTNEKLFF. CDR3 nucleotide sequence: TGCGCCAGCAGCCAGTTGACCGGGACAACGAATGAAAAACTGTTTTTT.

This chain connects TRBV5-1 to TRBJ1-2, with 7 positions matching TRBD1. V gave up 4 bases and J gave up 0 bases; unmatched junction bases: 9. The CDR3 length is 16 residues. Germline-derived CDR1 and CDR2 are SGHRS and YFSETQ. This CDR3 reads CASSNTGTEANYGYTF. The DNA of the CDR3 is TGCGCCAGCAGCAATACCGGGACAGAAGCTAACTATGGCTACACCTTC.

This clone appeared a single time. This sequence joins TRBV5-1 and TRBJ1-4, with D possibly matching TRBD1 (6 bases). Germline CDR1 SGHRS, CDR2 YFSETQ. The CDR3 length is 13 residues. Trimming cost V 6 bases and J 6 bases, with 12 bases left between them. In nucleotides, the CDR3 is TGCGCCAGCATCAGGGGCGAGGATGAAAAACTGTTTTTT. Translating gives CASIRGEDEKLFF.

J is TRBJ1-3 and V is TRBV28; 7 nucleotides agree with TRBD1. Germline V gives CDR1 MDHEN, CDR2 SYDVKM. V dropped 8 bases and J dropped 3; count of bases not matched to a gene: 13. The CDR3 spans 16 residues. The DNA for the CDR3 is TGTGCCAGCCGAGGCCTAAACAGGGGAGGTGGAAACACCATATATTTT. Amino acid sequence: CASRGLNRGGGNTIYF.

The V call is TRBV2, the J call TRBJ2-5, with D maybe TRBD2 (6 bases). Trimming took off 6 bases at V and 2 bases at J, with 19 bases between the two ends. This CDR3 region has 16 residues. Germline CDR1 reads SNHLY; CDR2 reads FYNNEI. CDR3 DNA: TGTGCCAGCAGCCAAACAACTAGCCTACCTCAAGAGACCCAGTACTTC. This encodes CASSQTTSLPQETQYF. Drawing the rest from reference TRBV2 and TRBJ2-5, the complete variable domain is EPEVTQTPSHQVTQMGQEVILRCVPISNHLYFYWYRQILGQKVEFLVSFYNNEISEKSEIFDDQFSVERPDGSNFTLKIRSTKLEDSAMYFCASSQTTSLPQETQYFGPGTRLLVL.

Concerning this clone: The same CDR3 arises from other DNA sequences in this sample as well. V is TRBV4-1 and J is TRBJ2-7, with D maybe TRBD1 (6 bases). The germline gives CDR1 MGHRA, CDR2 YSYEKL. The CDR3 is 12 residues long. V was clipped by 0 bases and J by 6 bases, with 6 bases between them. In DNA, the CDR3 is TGCGCCAGCAGCCAAGACAGGGGCGAGCAGTACTTC. Translating gives CASSQDRGEQYF.

This chain connects TRBV7-7 to TRBJ1-1, with no clear D. V was clipped by 5 bases and J by 1 base, with 8 bases between them. The CDR3 totals 13 residues. Germline V gene sequence: CDR1 SSHAT, CDR2 FNYEAQ (reference sequence). The DNA for the CDR3 is TGTGCCAGCAGCCATACAAAGAACACTGAAGCTTTCTTT. It translates to CASSHTKNTEAFF.

The CDR3 here is CASSSTTTGAGANVLTF. Here the CDR3 DNA reads TGTGCCAGCAGTTCCACCACCACAGGGGCTGGGGCCAACGTCCTGACTTTC. The V and J genes are TRBV28 and TRBJ2-6, with 7 bases lining up with TRBD1. Germline trimming cut 4 bases from V and 2 bases from J; bases unmatched to any gene: 8. This CDR3 region has 17 residues. Germline V gives CDR1 MDHEN, CDR2 SYDVKM.

V usage is TRBV19 and J usage is TRBJ2-2; no clear D. The germline gives CDR1 LNHDA, CDR2 SQIVND (reference sequence). V gave up 5 bases and J gave up 4 bases, with 11 bases separating them. The CDR3 is made up of 14 amino acids. In nucleotides, the CDR3 is TGTGCCAGTAGTCTCACGGGTAGCACCGGGGAGCTGTTTTTT. Protein sequence: CASSLTGSTGELFF.

This clone appeared a few times. The V call is TRBV27, the J call TRBJ1-2; the D gene is possibly TRBD1 (5 bases). V dropped 3 bases and J dropped 11 bases, with 19 bases sitting between them. The CDR3 covers 14 residues. Germline values: CDR1 MNHEY, CDR2 SMNVEV (reference sequence). In DNA, the CDR3 is TGTGCCAGCAGTTTTGCGCGGGTGGGGGGTAGTTACACCTTC. Translated, it gives CASSFARVGGSYTF.

This rearrangement joins TRBV19 to TRBJ2-6; TRBD2 is a possible D gene (5 bases). Germline values: CDR1 LNHDA, CDR2 SQIVND (reference sequence). This CDR3 is built from 14 residues. Trimming took 6 bases from V and 2 from J, leaving 8 bases between them. The CDR3 bases are TGTGCCAGTAGCGACGGGGCTGGGGCCAACGTCCTGACTTTC. Encoded protein: CASSDGAGANVLTF.

The chain has TRBV29-1 and TRBJ2-4; the match to TRBD1 covers 8 bases. J lost 3 bases, V lost 5 bases, and 6 bases had no gene match. This CDR3 has 14 residues. From germline, CDR1 is SQVTM and CDR2 ANQGSEA. In DNA, the CDR3 is TGCAGCGTTCGGTTGGGACAGGTCAAAAACATTCAGTACTTC. It codes for CSVRLGQVKNIQYF.

V gene TRBV27 combines with J gene TRBJ2-1, with 7 bases fitting TRBD1. The CDR3 is made up of 14 amino acids. V dropped 2 bases and J dropped 7; count of bases not matched to a gene: 5. Germline CDR1 is MNHEY and CDR2 is SMNVEV (reference sequence). CDR3 DNA: TGTGCCAGCAGTTTAGACTTCAGGGGGAATGAGCAGTTCTTC. Protein: CASSLDFRGNEQFF.

The chain links TRBV30 to TRBJ2-5, with D tentatively TRBD2 (6 bases). Per the germline V gene, CDR1 is GTSNPN and CDR2 is SVGIG (reference sequence). The CDR3 contains 14 residues. The V and J ends lost 4 bases and 2 bases respectively, with 14 bases between them. The CDR3 loop is CAWNAEGWQETQYF. The CDR3 nucleotides read TGTGCCTGGAATGCGGAGGGGTGGCAAGAGACCCAGTACTTC.

The chain couples TRBV6-4 to TRBJ2-7, with D tentatively TRBD2 (5 bases). V lost 2 bases to trimming and J lost 6 bases, with 14 bases between them. There are 14 residues in the CDR3. CDR1 and CDR2 from the germline V gene are MRHNA and SNTAGT. CDR3 coding DNA: TGTGCCAGCAGTGACGGGTTAGAAGGAGGCGAGCAGTACTTC. It yields the protein CASSDGLEGGEQYF.

The chain recombines TRBV4-1 with TRBJ1-5; D not certain. The CDR3 consists of 15 residues. Germline CDR1 reads MGHRA; CDR2 reads YSYEKL. V lost 0 bases to trimming and J lost 3 bases, with 9 bases between them. This chain's CDR3 is CASSQDAAVNQPQHF. Written as DNA, the CDR3 is TGCGCCAGCAGCCAAGATGCCGCAGTCAATCAGCCCCAGCATTTT.

This rearrangement joins TRBV4-3 to TRBJ2-7; no reliable D call. The CDR3 runs 15 residues. Germline CDR1 is LGHNA and CDR2 is YSLEER. With 4 bases removed from V and 3 bases from J, the gap between germline ends came to 16 bases. The DNA of the CDR3 is TGCGCCAGCAGCCCGAGACCTGGGCCGCACTACGAGCAGTACTTC. Translated: CASSPRPGPHYEQYF.

The V and J genes are TRBV6-1 and TRBJ2-2, with TRBD2 identical over 11 bases. Germline-derived CDR1 and CDR2 are MNHNS and SASEGT. This CDR3 is built from 15 residues. The V gene end was trimmed by 6 bases and the J gene end by 6 bases; junction bases not matched to a gene: 6. CDR3 nucleotide sequence: TGTGCCAGCAGGGAACTAGCGGGAGCCCCCGGGGAGCTGTTTTTT. Amino acid sequence: CASRELAGAPGELFF.

CDR3 coding DNA: TGTGCCAGCAGCTTTGAGGCTTCCTACGAGCAGTACTTC. This gives the protein CASSFEASYEQYF. The V call is TRBV5-4, the J call TRBJ2-7; D is unclear. CDR1 SGHNT and CDR2 YYREEE come from the germline V gene (reference sequence). The CDR3 is 13 residues long. With 2 bases removed from V and 1 base from J, the gap between germline ends came to 7 bases.

V and J are TRBV11-2 and TRBJ2-7, with 8 bases that match TRBD1. Trimming took 4 bases from V and 3 from J; bases not matched to a gene: 14. The germline CDR1 and CDR2 sequences are SGHAT and FQNNGV. CDR3 length: 17 amino acids. The CDR3 region is CASSSSILDRGVYEQYF. The CDR3 region has the DNA TGTGCCAGCAGCTCATCCATACTCGACAGGGGTGTCTACGAGCAGTACTTC.

This chain joins TRBV9 and TRBJ1-3, with no clear D. The V and J ends lost 4 bases and 4 bases respectively, with 18 bases between them. The CDR3 is made up of 16 amino acids. The V gene's germline CDR1 is SGDLS and CDR2 YYNGEE. CDR3 in amino acids: CASSPRGLALGNTIYF. CDR3 DNA sequence: TGTGCCAGCAGCCCCCGCGGGCTTGCACTAGGAAACACCATATATTTT.

The V call is TRBV5-1, the J call TRBJ2-3, with TRBD2 matching over 9 bases. Unmatched junction bases numbered 12, after V lost 4 bases and J lost 0 bases. The CDR3 contains 18 residues. The germline V gene has CDR1 SGHRS and CDR2 YFSETQ. This chain's CDR3 is CASSASLTSGSSTDTQYF. The CDR3 region has the DNA TGCGCCAGCAGCGCAAGCCTTACTAGCGGGTCTAGCACAGATACGCAGTATTTT. Full variable domain (remainder filled in from reference TRBV5-1 and TRBJ2-3): KAGVTQTPRYLIKTRGQQVTLSCSPISGHRSVSWYQQTPGQGLQFLFEYFSETQRNKGNFPGRFSGRQFSNSRSEMNVSTLELGDSALYLCASSASLTSGSSTDTQYFGPGTRLTVL.

The rearrangement uses TRBV2 and TRBJ2-2, with a weak D call TRBD2 (6 bases). With 8 bases removed from V and 2 bases from J, the gap between germline ends came to 9 bases. Germline CDR1 and CDR2: SNHLY and FYNNEI. This CDR3 region has 13 residues. The CDR3 loop is CASQGLNTGELFF. CDR3 sequence (DNA): TGTGCCAGCCAGGGACTTAACACCGGGGAGCTGTTTTTT.

V usage is TRBV19 and J usage is TRBJ1-5, with D unclear. V lost 8 bases and J 3 bases, leaving 17 bases between the germline ends. CDR1 is LNHDA and CDR2 is SQIVND in the germline V gene (reference sequence). The CDR3 runs to 15 residues. CDR3 region: CASRISGGSNQPQHF. The CDR3 DNA is TGTGCCAGTCGGATATCGGGAGGCTCCAATCAGCCCCAGCATTTT.

Regarding this clone: The same CDR3 arises from other DNA sequences in this sample as well. The CDR3 sequence: CASSVGGTGELFF. The DNA for the CDR3 is TGTGCCAGCAGCGTGGGAGGTACCGGGGAGCTGTTTTTT. This chain links TRBV9 with TRBJ2-2, with D maybe TRBD2 (6 bases). CDR1 is SGDLS and CDR2 is YYNGEE in the germline V gene. The CDR3 covers 13 residues. Trimming took off 2 bases at V and 5 bases at J, with 7 bases between the two ends.

The chain uses TRBV4-1 and TRBJ2-7, with D hard to call. The germline CDR1 and CDR2 sequences are MGHRA and YSYEKL. Trimming stripped 1 base from V and 5 bases from J, with 12 bases between. The CDR3 extends over 14 amino acids. The CDR3 reads CASSQVTQADEQYF. DNA for the CDR3: TGCGCCAGCAGCCAAGTAACCCAGGCTGACGAGCAGTACTTC.